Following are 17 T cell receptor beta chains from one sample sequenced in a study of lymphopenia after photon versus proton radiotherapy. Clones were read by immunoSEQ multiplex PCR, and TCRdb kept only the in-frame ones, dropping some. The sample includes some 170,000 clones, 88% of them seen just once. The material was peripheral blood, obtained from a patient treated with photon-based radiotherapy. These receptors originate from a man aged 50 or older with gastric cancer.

The chain's CDR3 is CASSDSFRQGLDGELFF. Here the CDR3 DNA reads TGTGCCAGCAGTGACTCATTCCGACAGGGGTTGGACGGGGAGCTGTTTTTT. The chain recombines TRBV6-4 with TRBJ2-2, with 8 bases lining up with TRBD1. The J segment lost 7 bases and the V segment lost 0 bases, leaving 10 bases of the junction unmatched. The CDR3 is 17 residues long. The germline CDR1 and CDR2 sequences are MRHNA and SNTAGT.

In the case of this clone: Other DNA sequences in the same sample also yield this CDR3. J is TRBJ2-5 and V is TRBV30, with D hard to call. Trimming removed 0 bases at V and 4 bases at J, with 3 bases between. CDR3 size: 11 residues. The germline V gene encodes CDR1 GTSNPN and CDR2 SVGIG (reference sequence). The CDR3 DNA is TGTGCCTGGAGTGTACGAGAGACCCAGTACTTC. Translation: CAWSVRETQYF.

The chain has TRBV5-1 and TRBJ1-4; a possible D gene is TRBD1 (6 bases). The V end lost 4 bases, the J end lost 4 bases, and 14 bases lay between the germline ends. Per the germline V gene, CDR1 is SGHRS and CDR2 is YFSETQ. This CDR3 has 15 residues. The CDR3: CASSRTGSGNEKLFF. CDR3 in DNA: TGCGCCAGCAGCAGAACAGGGAGTGGTAATGAAAAACTGTTTTTT.

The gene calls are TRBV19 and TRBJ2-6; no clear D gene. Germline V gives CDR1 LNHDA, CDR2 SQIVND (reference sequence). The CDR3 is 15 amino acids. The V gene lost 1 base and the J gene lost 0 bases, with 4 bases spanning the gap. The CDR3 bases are TGTGCCAGTAGTATAGTTCTCTCTGGGGCCAACGTCCTGACTTTC. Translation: CASSIVLSGANVLTF.

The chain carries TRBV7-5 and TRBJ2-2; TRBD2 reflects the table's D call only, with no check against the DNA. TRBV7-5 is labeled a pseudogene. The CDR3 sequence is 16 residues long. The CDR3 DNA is TGTGTCAGAATGGTGACTAGCGGGAGATTAGATGGGGAGCTGTTTTTT. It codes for CVRMVTSGRLDGELFF.

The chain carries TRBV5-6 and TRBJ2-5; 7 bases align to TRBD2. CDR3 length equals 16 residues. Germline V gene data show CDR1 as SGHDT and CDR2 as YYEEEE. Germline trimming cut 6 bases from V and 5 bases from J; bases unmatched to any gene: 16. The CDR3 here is CASTYSGGAPRETQYF. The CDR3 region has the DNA TGTGCCAGCACCTACTCGGGGGGAGCGCCCCGCGAGACCCAGTACTTC.

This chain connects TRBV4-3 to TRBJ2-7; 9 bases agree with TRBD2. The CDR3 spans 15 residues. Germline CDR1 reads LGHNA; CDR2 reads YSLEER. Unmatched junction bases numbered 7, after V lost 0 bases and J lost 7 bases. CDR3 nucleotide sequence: TGCGCCAGCAGCCAAGATCAGGCTAGCGGGGAAGAGCAGTACTTC. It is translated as CASSQDQASGEEQYF.

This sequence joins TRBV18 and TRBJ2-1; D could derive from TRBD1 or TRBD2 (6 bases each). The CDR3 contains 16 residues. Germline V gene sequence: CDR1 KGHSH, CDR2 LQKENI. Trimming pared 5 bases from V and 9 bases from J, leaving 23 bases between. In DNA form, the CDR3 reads TGTGCCAGCTCATCAACCTCTAGGGGGGACCTAGGTGAGCAGTTCTTC. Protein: CASSSTSRGDLGEQFF.

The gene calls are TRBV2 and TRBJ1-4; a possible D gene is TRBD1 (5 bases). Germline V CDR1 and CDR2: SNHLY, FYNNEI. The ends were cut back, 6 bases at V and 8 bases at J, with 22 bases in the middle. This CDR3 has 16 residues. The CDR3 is CASSQMGGRMSEKLFF. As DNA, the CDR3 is TGTGCCAGCAGCCAAATGGGGGGACGGATGAGCGAAAAACTGTTTTTT.

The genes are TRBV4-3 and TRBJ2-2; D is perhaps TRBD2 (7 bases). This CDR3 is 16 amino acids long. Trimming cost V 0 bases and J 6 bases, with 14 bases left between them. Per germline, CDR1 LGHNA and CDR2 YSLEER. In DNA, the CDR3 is TGCGCCAGCAGCCAAGAGGTGTCGGGGGGCGCCGGGGAGCTGTTTTTT. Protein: CASSQEVSGGAGELFF.

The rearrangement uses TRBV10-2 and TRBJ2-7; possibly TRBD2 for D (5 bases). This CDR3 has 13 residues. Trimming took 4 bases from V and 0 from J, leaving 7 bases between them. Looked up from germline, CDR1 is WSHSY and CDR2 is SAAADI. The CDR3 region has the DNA TGCGCCAGCAGTGGAAGCGGCTCCTACGAGCAGTACTTC. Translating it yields CASSGSGSYEQYF.

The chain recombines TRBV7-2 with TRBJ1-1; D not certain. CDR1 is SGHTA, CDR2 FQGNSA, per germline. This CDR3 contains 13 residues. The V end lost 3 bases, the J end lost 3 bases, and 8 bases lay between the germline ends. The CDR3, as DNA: TGTGCCAGCAGCTTTGACCAGGACACTGAAGCTTTCTTT. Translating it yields CASSFDQDTEAFF.

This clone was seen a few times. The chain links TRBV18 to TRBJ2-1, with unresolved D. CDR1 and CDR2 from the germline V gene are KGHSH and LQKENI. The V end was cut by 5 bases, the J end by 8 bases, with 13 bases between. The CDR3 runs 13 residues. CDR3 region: CASSSLTGHEQFF. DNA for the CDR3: TGTGCCAGCTCATCTTTGACCGGCCATGAGCAGTTCTTC.

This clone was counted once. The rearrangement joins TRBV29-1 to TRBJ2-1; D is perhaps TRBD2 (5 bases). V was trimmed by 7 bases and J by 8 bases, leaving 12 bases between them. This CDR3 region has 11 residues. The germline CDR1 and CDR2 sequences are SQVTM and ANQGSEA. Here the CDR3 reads CSGTTRHEQFF. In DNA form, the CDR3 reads TGCAGCGGAACAACTAGACATGAGCAGTTCTTC.

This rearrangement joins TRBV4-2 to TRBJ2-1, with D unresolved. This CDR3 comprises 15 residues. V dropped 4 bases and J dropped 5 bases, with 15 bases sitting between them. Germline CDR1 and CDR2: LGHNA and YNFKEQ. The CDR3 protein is CASSPEKGLNNEQFF. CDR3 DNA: TGTGCCAGCAGCCCCGAGAAGGGCCTTAACAATGAGCAGTTCTTC.

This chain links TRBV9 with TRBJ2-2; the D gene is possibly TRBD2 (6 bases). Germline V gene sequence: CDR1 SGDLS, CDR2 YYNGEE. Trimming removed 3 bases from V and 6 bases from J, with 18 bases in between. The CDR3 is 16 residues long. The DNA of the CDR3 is TGTGCCAGCAGCGCCCTTCGGTCATCTAGCGCCGGGGAGCTGTTTTTT. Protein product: CASSALRSSSAGELFF.

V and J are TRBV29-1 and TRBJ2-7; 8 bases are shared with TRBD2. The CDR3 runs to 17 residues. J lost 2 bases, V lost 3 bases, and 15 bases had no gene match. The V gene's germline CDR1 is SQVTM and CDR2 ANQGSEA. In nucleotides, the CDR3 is TGCAGCGTTGAGAAATGGGCTAGCGGGCGCGGGGCCTACGAGCAGTACTTC. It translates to CSVEKWASGRGAYEQYF.